This TCR beta chain was sequenced for a study of cytomegalovirus exposure and HLA in healthy donors. The study, taken as a whole, reports: An analysis was carried out at a later point. It showed that HLA-associated TCR beta chains were more clonally expanded than equally common non-associated chains.

The CDR3 is 11 amino acids. V lost 7 bases and J lost 7, with 14 bases in between. Germline loops: CDR1 SQVTM, CDR2 ANQGSEA. Healthy bone marrow donors made up the donor group. About this clone: The target antigen is unknown.

The PCR made use of 60 Vbeta and 13 Jbeta primers. Produced via immunoSEQ multiplex PCR; TCRdb's table is partial and in-frame only. The sample shows about 150,000 clones, approximately 77% of them seen only once. This TCR was recovered from a woman aged 40 to 55 in good health and CMV-seronegative. This chain links TRBV29-1 with TRBJ2-7; weak D call: TRBD2 (6 bases). The sequencing sample was made of PBMCs. CDR3 residues: CSAGSRGEQYF. The CDR3 DNA reads TGCAGCGCTGGGTCCCGGGGGGAGCAGTACTTC.